This TCR beta chain was sequenced for a study of blood T cell repertoires in COVID-19. Study-wide context: The United States, Italy and Spain supplied acute and convalescent COVID-19 samples.

In the authors' methods: For nucleated cells, counts were estimated from reference gene primer amplification. The repertoire was sequenced with immunoSEQ multiplex PCR; TCRdb's copy has only in-frame clones and lacks some. Clone size and the V and J calls come from that table; the DNA yielded D and trimming. The data show hundreds of thousands of clones, around 90% seen once. The CDR3 loop spans 14 amino acids. Germline assignment: CDR1 SNHLY and CDR2 FYNNEI. The clonotype originates from a woman in her sixties or seventies in a cohort exposed to, infected with or recovered from COVID-19 (not recorded which). The specimen sequenced was PBMCs or T cells enriched from blood (not recorded which). The rearrangement joins TRBV2 to TRBJ2-1; 16 nucleotides line up with TRBD2. The CDR3: CAGGTSGRANEQFF. The CDR3 DNA follows: TGTGCGGGGGGGACTAGCGGGAGGGCCAATGAGCAGTTCTTC.